This T cell receptor (beta chain) was captured by sequencing in a study of response to subunit inactivated influenza vaccine. Study conclusions and caveats: Each seasonal flu vaccination may recruit only limited new T cells, authors suggested.

TCRdb independently ran MiXCR on the RT-PCR reads; one entry per CDR3 protein. The table lists about 310,000 distinct CDR3 sequences, 20% to 25% of them singletons. In germline, CDR1 is MNHEY, CDR2 SVGEGT. The germline V and J ends were trimmed by 6 bases and 9 bases, with 15 bases remaining between them. CDR3 length: 12 amino acids. To note about this clonotype: Its target is not known.

The sequencing used PBMCs from blood, collected roughly 20 months after vaccination. The TCR originated in a man between 45 and 75 years old who received an inactivated influenza vaccine. J is TRBJ2-7 and V is TRBV6-2 or TRBV6-3; D is perhaps TRBD1 or TRBD2 (5 bases each). CDR3 in amino acids: CASSDYVGRQYF. CDR3 coding DNA: TGTGCCAGCAGCGACTACGTGGGGCGGCAGTACTTC.